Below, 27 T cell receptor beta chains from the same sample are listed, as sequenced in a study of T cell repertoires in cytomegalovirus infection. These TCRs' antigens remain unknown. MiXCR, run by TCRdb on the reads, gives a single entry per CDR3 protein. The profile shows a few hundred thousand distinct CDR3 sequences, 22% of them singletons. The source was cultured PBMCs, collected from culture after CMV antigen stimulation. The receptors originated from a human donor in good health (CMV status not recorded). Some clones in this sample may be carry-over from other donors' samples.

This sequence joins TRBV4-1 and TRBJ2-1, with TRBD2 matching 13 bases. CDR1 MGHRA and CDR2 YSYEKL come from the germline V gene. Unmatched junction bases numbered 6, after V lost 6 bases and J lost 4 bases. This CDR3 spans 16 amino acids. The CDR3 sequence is CASRNPGLAGYNEQFF. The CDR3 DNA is TGCGCCAGCAGAAATCCGGGACTAGCGGGATACAATGAGCAGTTCTTC.

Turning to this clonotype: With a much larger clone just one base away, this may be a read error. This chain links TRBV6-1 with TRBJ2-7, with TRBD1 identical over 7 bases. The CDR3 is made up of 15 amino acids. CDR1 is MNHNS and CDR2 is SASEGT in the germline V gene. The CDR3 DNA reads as TGTGCCAGCAGTGAGAGAGACAGGGCCGGCTACGAGCAGAACTTC. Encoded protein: CASSERDRAGYEQNF.

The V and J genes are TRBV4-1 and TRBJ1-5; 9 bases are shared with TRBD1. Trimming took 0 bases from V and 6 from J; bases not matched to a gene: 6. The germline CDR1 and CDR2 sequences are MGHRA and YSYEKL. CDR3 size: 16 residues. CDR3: CASSQDSGQGTQPQHF. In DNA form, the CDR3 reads TGCGCCAGCAGCCAAGATTCGGGACAGGGCACTCAGCCCCAGCATTTT.

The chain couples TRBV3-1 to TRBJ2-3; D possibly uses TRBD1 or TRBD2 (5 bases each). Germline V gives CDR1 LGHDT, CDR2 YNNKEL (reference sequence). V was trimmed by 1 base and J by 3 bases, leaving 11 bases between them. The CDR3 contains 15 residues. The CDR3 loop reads CASSQGGIGTDTQYF. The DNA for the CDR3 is TGTGCCAGCAGCCAAGGGGGGATAGGGACAGATACGCAGTATTTT.

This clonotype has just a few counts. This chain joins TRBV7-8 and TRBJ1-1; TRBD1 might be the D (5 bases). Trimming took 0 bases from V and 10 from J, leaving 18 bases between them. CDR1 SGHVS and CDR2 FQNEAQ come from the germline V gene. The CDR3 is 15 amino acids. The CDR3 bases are TGTGCCAGCAGCTTAGCATCCCAGAACCCGGGGGGAGCTTTCTTT. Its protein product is CASSLASQNPGGAFF.

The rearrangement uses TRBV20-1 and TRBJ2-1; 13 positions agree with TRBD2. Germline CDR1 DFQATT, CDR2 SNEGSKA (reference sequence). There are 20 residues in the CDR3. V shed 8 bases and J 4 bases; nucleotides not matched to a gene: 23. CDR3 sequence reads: CSTPSPGTSGAGQIYNEQFF. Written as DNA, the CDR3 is TGCAGTACTCCCTCTCCGGGGACTAGCGGGGCAGGACAAATTTACAATGAGCAGTTCTTC.

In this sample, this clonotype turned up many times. CDR3 region: CASSPRDSSYEQYF. CDR3 DNA sequence: TGTGCCAGCAGCCCCAGGGACAGCTCCTACGAGCAGTACTTC. The chain employs TRBV7-8 and TRBJ2-7, with 7 bases that match TRBD1. Germline CDR1 reads SGHVS; CDR2 reads FQNEAQ. The J segment lost 0 bases and the V segment lost 5 bases, leaving 4 bases of the junction unmatched. This CDR3 comprises 14 residues.

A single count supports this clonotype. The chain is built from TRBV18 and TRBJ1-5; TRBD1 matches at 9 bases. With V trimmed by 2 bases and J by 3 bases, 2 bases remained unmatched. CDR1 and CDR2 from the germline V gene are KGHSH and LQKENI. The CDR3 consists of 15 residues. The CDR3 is CASSPGTGYNQPQHF. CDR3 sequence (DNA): TGTGCCAGCTCACCAGGGACAGGGTACAATCAGCCCCAGCATTTT.

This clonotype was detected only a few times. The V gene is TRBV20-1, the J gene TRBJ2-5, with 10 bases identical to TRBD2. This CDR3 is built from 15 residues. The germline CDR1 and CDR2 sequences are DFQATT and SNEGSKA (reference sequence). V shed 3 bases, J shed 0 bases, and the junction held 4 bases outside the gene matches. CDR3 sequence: CSASGLAAYQETQYF. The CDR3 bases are TGCAGTGCTAGCGGACTAGCGGCATACCAAGAGACCCAGTACTTC.

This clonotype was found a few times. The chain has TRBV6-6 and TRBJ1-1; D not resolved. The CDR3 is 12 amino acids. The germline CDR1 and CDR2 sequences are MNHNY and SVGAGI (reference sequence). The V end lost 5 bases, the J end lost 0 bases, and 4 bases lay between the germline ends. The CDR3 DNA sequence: TGTGCCAGCAGTCATCTGAACACTGAAGCTTTCTTT. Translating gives CASSHLNTEAFF.

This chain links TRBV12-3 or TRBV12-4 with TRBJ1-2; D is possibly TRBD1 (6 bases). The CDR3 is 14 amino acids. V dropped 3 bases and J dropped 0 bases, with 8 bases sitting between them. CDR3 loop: CASSFRGTNYGYTF. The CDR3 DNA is TGTGCCAGCAGTTTTAGGGGGACTAACTATGGCTACACCTTC.

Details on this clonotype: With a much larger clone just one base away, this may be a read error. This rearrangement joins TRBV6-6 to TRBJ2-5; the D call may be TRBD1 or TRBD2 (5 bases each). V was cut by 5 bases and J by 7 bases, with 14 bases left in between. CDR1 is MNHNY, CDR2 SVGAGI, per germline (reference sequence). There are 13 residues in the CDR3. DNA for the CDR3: TGTGCCAGCAGTGAGGGGCGGAGTCGGACCCAGTACTTC. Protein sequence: CASSEGRSRTQYF.

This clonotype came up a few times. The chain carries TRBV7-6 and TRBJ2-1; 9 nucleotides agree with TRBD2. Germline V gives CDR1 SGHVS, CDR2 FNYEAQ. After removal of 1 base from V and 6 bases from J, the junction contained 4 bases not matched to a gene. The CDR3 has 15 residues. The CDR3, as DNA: TGTGCCAGCAGCTTAGGGACTAGCGAACTCAATGAGCAGTTCTTC. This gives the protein CASSLGTSELNEQFF. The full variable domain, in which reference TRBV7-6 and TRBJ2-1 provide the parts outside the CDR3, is GAGVSQSPRYKVTKRGQDVALRCDPISGHVSLYWYRQALGQGPEFLTYFNYEAQQDKSGLPNDRFSAERPEGSISTLTIQRTEQRDSAMYRCASSLGTSELNEQFFGPGTRLTVL.

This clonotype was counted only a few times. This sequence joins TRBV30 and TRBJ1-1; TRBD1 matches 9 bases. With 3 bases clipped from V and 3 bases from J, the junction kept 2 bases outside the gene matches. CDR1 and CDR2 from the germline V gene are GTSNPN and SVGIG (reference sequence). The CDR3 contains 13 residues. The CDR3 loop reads CAWRGQGYTEAFF. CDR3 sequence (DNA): TGTGCCTGGAGAGGACAGGGGTACACTGAAGCTTTCTTT.

CDR3 in amino acids: CASSYLRPSQGQAQHF. The DNA for the CDR3 is TGTGCCAGCAGTTACCTACGTCCCTCTCAGGGCCAGGCCCAGCATTTT. The V gene is TRBV6-2 or TRBV6-3, the J gene TRBJ1-5; tentative D call: TRBD1 (5 bases). CDR3 size: 16 residues. Germline loops: CDR1 MNHEY, CDR2 SVGEGT. The V gene lost 2 bases and the J gene lost 11 bases, with 22 bases spanning the gap.

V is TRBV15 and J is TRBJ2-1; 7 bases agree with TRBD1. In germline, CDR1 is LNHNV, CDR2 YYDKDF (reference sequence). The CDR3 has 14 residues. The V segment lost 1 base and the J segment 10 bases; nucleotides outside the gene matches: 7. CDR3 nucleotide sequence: TGTGCCACCAGCAGAGGCGACAGGGCATGGGAGCAGTTCTTC. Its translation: CATSRGDRAWEQFF. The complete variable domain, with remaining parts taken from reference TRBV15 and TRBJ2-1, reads DAMVIQNPRYQVTQFGKPVTLSCSQTLNHNVMYWYQQKSSQAPKLLFHYYDKDFNNEADTPDNFQSRRPNTSFCFLDIRSPGLGDTAMYLCATSRGDRAWEQFFGPGTRLTVL.

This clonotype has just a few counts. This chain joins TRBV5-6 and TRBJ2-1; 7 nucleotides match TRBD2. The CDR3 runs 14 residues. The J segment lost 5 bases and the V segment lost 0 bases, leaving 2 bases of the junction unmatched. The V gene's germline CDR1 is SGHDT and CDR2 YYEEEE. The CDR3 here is CASSLDLADNEQFF. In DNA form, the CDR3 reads TGTGCCAGCAGCTTGGATCTAGCGGACAATGAGCAGTTCTTC.

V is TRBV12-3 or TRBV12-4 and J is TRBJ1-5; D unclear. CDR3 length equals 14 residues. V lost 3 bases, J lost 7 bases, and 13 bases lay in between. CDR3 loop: CASSFLGSGQPQHF. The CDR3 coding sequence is TGTGCCAGCAGTTTTCTGGGAAGTGGGCAGCCCCAGCATTTT.

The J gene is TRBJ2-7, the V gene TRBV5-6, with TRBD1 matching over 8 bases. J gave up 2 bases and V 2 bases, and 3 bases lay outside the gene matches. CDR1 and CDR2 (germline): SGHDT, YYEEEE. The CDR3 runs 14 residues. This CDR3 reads CASSFLDRAYEQYF. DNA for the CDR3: TGTGCCAGCAGCTTCCTGGACAGGGCCTACGAGCAGTACTTC.

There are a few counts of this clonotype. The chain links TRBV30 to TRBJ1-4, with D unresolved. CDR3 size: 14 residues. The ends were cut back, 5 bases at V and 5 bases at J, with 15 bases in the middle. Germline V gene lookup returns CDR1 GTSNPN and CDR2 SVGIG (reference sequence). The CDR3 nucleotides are TGTGCCTGGGCCGACGGGCCGAGAAATGAAAAACTGTTTTTT. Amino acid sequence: CAWADGPRNEKLFF.

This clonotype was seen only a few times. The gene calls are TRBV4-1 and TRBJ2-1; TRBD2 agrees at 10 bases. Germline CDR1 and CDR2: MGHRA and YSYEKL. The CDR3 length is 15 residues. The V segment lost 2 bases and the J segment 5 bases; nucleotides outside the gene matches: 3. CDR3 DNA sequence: TGCGCCAGCAGCCAAAGACTAGCGGGCCACAATGAGCAGTTCTTC. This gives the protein CASSQRLAGHNEQFF.

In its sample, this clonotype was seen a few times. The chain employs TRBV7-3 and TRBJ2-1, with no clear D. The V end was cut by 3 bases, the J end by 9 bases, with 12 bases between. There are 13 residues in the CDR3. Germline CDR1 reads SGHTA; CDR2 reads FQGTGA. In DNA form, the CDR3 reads TGTGCCAGCAGCTTGGCCTCAGCTACTGAGCAGTTCTTC. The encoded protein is CASSLASATEQFF.

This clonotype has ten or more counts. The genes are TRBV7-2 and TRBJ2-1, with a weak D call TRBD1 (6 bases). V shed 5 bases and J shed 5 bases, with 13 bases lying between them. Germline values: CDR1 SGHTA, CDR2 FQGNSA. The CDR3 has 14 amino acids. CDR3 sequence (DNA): TGTGCCAGCAGCCGCACAGGGACCGACAATGAGCAGTTCTTC. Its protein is CASSRTGTDNEQFF.

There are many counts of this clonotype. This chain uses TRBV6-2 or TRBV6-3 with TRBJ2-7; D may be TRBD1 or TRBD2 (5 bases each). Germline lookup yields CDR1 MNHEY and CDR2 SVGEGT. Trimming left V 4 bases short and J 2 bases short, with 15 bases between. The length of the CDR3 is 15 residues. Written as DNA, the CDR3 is TGTGCCAGCAGTTCCCCTAGGGACGTAGCCTACGAGCAGTACGTC. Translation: CASSSPRDVAYEQYV.

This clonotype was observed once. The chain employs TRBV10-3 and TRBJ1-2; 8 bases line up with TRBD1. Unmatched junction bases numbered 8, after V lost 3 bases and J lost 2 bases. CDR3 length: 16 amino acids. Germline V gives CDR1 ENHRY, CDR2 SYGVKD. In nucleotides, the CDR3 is TGTGCCATCAGTGACCTCACAGGGGGGGCCAACTATGGCTACACCTTC. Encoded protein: CAISDLTGGANYGYTF.

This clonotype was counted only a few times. The CDR3: CASSFRDRGRSYNEQFF. In nucleotides, the CDR3 is TGTGCCAGCAGCTTCCGGGACAGGGGCCGATCCTACAATGAGCAGTTCTTC. The chain links TRBV7-8 to TRBJ2-1, with 10 bases aligning to TRBD1. V was clipped by 3 bases and J by 1 base; unmatched bases: 6. The germline gives CDR1 SGHVS, CDR2 FQNEAQ. There are 17 residues in the CDR3. The whole variable domain, filled in from reference TRBV7-8 and TRBJ2-1, reads GAGVSQSPRYKVAKRGQDVALRCDPISGHVSLFWYQQALGQGPEFLTYFQNEAQLDKSGLPSDRFFAERPEGSVSTLKIQRTQQEDSAVYLCASSFRDRGRSYNEQFFGPGTRLTVL.

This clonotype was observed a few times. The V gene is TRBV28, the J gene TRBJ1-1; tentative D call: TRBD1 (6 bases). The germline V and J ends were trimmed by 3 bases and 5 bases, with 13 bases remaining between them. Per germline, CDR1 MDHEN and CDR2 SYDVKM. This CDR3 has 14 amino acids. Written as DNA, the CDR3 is TGTGCCAGCAGTTTCCTACAGGGACCGACTGAAGCTTTCTTT. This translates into CASSFLQGPTEAFF. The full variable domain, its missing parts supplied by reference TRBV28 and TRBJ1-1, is DVKVTQSSRYLVKRTGEKVFLECVQDMDHENMFWYRQDPGLGLRLIYFSYDVKMKEKGDIPEGYSVSREKKERFSLILESASTNQTSMYLCASSFLQGPTEAFFGQGTRLTVV.